The T cell receptor (beta chain) under discussion was sequenced for a study of CD8+ T cells in alopecia areata. Whole-study context: People stayed on tofacitinib for 6 to 18 months, then stopped the drug for 6 months. Treated patients received severity scores based on the percentage of scalp area affected.

The CDR3 runs 11 residues. The V end was cut by 5 bases, the J end by 5 bases, with 4 bases between. Germline V gene data show CDR1 as SNHLY and CDR2 as FYNNEI. Stated treatment: oral pan-JAK inhibitor, 5-10 mg twice daily. Comment on this clone: Antigen unknown.

Study results and limitations: Many expanded lesional clones remained in scalp and blood on tofacitinib. With one nonresponder, baseline CD8+ expansion's link to response remains uncertain.

TCR sequencing used cDNA made by reverse transcription of extracted RNA. Clones were sequenced by immunoSEQ multiplex PCR, and TCRdb holds only the in-frame ones, with some missing. The sample holds roughly 110,000 clones, roughly three fifths seen once. Sequences were derived from CD8+ T cells sorted from blood, sampled at week 24, from a patient treated with tofacitinib. The TCR was taken from a human donor with alopecia areata. The rearrangement uses TRBV2 and TRBJ2-1; D is uncertain. CDR3 DNA: TGTGCCAGCAGTTTTGACAATGAGCAGTTCTTC. It translates to CASSFDNEQFF. The variable domain in full, completed from reference TRBV2 and TRBJ2-1, reads EPEVTQTPSHQVTQMGQEVILRCVPISNHLYFYWYRQILGQKVEFLVSFYNNEISEKSEIFDDQFSVERPDGSNFTLKIRSTKLEDSAMYFCASSFDNEQFFGPGTRLTVL.